This T cell receptor beta chain was identified in a study of cytomegalovirus exposure and HLA in healthy donors. At the level of the study: One earlier analysis, a look at roughly 180 million T cells, found around 110 million unique TCR beta sequences. Unique TCRs numbering around 80 million, obtained from HLA-typed donors, made up an early data release. The study's findings and limits: Cytomegalovirus association was assigned to more than 150 TCR beta chains.

As regards this clone: Its antigen is unknown.

In nominal health when sampled, donors likely had unrecorded immune exposures nonetheless. PCR was performed using 60 Vbeta and 13 Jbeta primers. Repertoires were generated with immunoSEQ multiplex PCR, while TCRdb's copy carries only in-frame clones and drops some. Among around 120,000 clones listed, less than 85% were seen once. Germline-derived CDR1 and CDR2 are SGHNT and YYREEE (reference sequence). This CDR3 has 15 amino acids. Trimming removed 3 bases from V and 7 bases from J; junction bases left unmatched: 8. Sequenced: PBMCs. The chain joins TRBV5-4 to TRBJ2-3; 10 nucleotides match TRBD2. The sequence was obtained from a young man in good health and CMV-seronegative. The CDR3 spells CASSSGLAVDNTQYF. The CDR3 DNA follows: TGTGCCAGCAGCTCCGGACTAGCGGTGGATAATACGCAGTATTTT.